The rows below give T cell receptor beta chains drawn from one sample of a study of T cell changes during pregnancy in multiple sclerosis. Produced via immunoSEQ multiplex PCR; TCRdb's table is partial and in-frame only. The sample records roughly 30,000 clones, about 84% being singletons. The sample consisted of CD8+ T cells from peripheral blood mononuclear cells, taken after pregnancy. All receptors come from a female donor with multiple sclerosis, enrolled in a pregnancy study. Both conserved end residues are part of each CDR3. The D gene is left open where the match is weak. The size entry is marked missing in some rows and otherwise reads once, few, many or a size class.

d_call,v_call,j_call,clone_size,cdr3_nt,cdr3_aa
.,TRBV6-5,TRBJ1-4,.,TGTGCCAGCAGCTCGGGACTAGGCCATGAAAAACTGTTTTTT,CASSSGLGHEKLFF
.,TRBV6-6,TRBJ2-7,.,TGTGCCAGCAGTTACTCGTTCCCCCCGGGGTACGAGCAGTACTTC,CASSYSFPPGYEQYF
TRBD1,TRBV19,TRBJ1-5,few,TGTGCCAGTGCCTTGGACAGGGAAGGTAACCAGCCCCAGCATTTT,CASALDREGNQPQHF
.,TRBV6-1,TRBJ1-4,.,TGTGCCAGCAGTGAAGCAGAGCATGAAAAACTGTTTTTT,CASSEAEHEKLFF
TRBD1,TRBV11-2,TRBJ2-1,once,TGTGCCAGCAGCCCCGGGACAGGGGAGGGTGAGCAGTTCTTC,CASSPGTGEGEQFF
TRBD1,TRBV13,TRBJ2-7,.,TGTGCCAGCAGCCTGACAGGGGGGACCTACGAGCAGTACTTC,CASSLTGGTYEQYF
TRBD1,TRBV5-1,TRBJ1-1,few,TGCGCCAGCAGCGTTGACAGGGGTACGGCTTTCTTT,CASSVDRGTAFF
.,TRBV5-1,TRBJ2-1,.,TGCGCCAGCAGCTATGGACAGAGCTCCTACAATGAGCAGTTCTTC,CASSYGQSSYNEQFF
.,TRBV11-2,TRBJ2-2,.,TGTGCCAGCAGCCTTTTGGGACTTACGAACACCGGGGAGCTGTTTTTT,CASSLLGLTNTGELFF
TRBD2,TRBV2,TRBJ2-5,.,TGTGCCAGCAGCCCTTTGTGGGAGCGGGGAGGTGGAGAGACCCAGTACTTC,CASSPLWERGGGETQYF
.,TRBV6-4,TRBJ2-3,few,TGTGCCAGCAGTCAAAGGGGCCCGCAAGATACGCAGTATTTT,CASSQRGPQDTQYF
.,TRBV19,TRBJ2-6,.,TGTGCCTCGACAGGATCCCCCTCTGGGGCCAACGTCCTGACTTTC,CASTGSPSGANVLTF
.,TRBV4-1,TRBJ1-1,.,TGCGCCAGCAGCCAAGCGGGGGGGCTTCGGTTCACTGAAGCTTTCTTT,CASSQAGGLRFTEAFF
.,TRBV4-1,TRBJ1-2,.,TGCGCCAGCAGCCAAGATGGGGAAGGGGATATCTATGGCTACACCTTC,CASSQDGEGDIYGYTF
.,TRBV19,TRBJ1-1,.,TGTGCCAGTAGCATCCGCAGGACGGGGATCACTGAAGCTTTCTTT,CASSIRRTGITEAFF
.,TRBV5-6,TRBJ2-1,once,TGTGCCAGCAGCTTGTTGCCCCGGGGTGAGCAGTTCTTC,CASSLLPRGEQFF
.,TRBV5-6,TRBJ2-5,.,TGTGCCAGCAGCTTGTGGCCGAGGCGAGAGACCCAGTACTTC,CASSLWPRRETQYF
TRBD1,TRBV6-6,TRBJ1-2,.,TGTGCCAGCAGTAACAACAGGGGGACCAACTATGGCTACACCTTC,CASSNNRGTNYGYTF
TRBD1,TRBV5-4,TRBJ1-1,.,TGTGCCAGCAGCTTGGACAGGGGGAGGGAAGCTTTCTTT,CASSLDRGREAFF
TRBD1,TRBV27,TRBJ2-1,.,TGTGCCAGCAGTGTGGACAGGGGCAATGAGCAGTTCTTC,CASSVDRGNEQFF
TRBD1,TRBV30,TRBJ1-2,few,TGTGCCTGGAGTGTTGGGACAGCCGATGGCTACACCTTC,CAWSVGTADGYTF
TRBD1,TRBV15,TRBJ2-2,.,TGTGCCACTAGGGACAGCATTAACACCGGGGAGCTGTTTTTT,CATRDSINTGELFF
.,TRBV2,TRBJ2-1,.,TGTGCCAGCAGTTCACCGACAGAGGCTTACAATGAGCAGTTCTTC,CASSSPTEAYNEQFF